Listed below are T cell receptor beta chains from one sample, sequenced in a study of T cell responses to AZD1222 COVID-19 vaccine. The method was immunoSEQ multiplex PCR; TCRdb's version includes in-frame clones alone and lacks a portion of them. This table holds 250,000 to 300,000 clones, 90% to 95% found once. Sequences were derived from peripheral blood, sampled 28 days after the second AZD1222 dose. The origin of the receptors is an adult who received the AZD1222 COVID-19 vaccine. CDR3s include the opening cysteine and the closing phenylalanine or tryptophan. The order of the fields is J gene, V gene, D gene, clone size, CDR3 protein, CDR3 DNA. A D gene is named only where the DNA matches it firmly. Clone size is stated in some rows and not others, as once, few, many or a class when expanded.

TRBJ2-5 | TRBV18 | . | . | CASSPVRSQETQYF | TGTGCCAGCTCACCAGTGCGCAGCCAAGAGACCCAGTACTTC
TRBJ1-6 | TRBV6-5 | TRBD1 | . | CASSRQGYNSPLHF | TGTGCCAGCAGTCGACAGGGATATAATTCACCCCTCCACTTT
TRBJ1-3 | TRBV2 | . | . | CASSESRPVSGNTIYF | TGTGCCAGCAGTGAATCCAGGCCCGTCTCTGGAAACACCATATATTTT
TRBJ1-6 | TRBV6-1 | . | . | CASSEVGGSSYNSPLHF | TGTGCCAGCAGTGAAGTTGGCGGGAGCTCCTATAATTCACCCCTCCACTTT
TRBJ2-1 | TRBV10-3 | TRBD1 | . | CAISYGTGYEQFF | TGTGCCATCAGTTACGGGACAGGCTACGAGCAGTTCTTC
TRBJ1-2 | TRBV7-9 | TRBD1 | . | CASSSNRDSWTF | TGTGCCAGCAGCTCTAACCGGGACAGCTGGACCTTC
TRBJ1-6 | TRBV7-9 | TRBD1 | . | CASSPGQGNSPLHF | TGTGCCAGCAGCCCCGGACAGGGTAATTCACCCCTCCACTTT
TRBJ2-7 | TRBV20-1 | . | . | CSAWTAYEQYF | TGCAGTGCTTGGACGGCCTACGAGCAGTACTTC
TRBJ1-1 | TRBV27 | . | once | CASSRRAALGTEAFF | TGTGCCAGCAGTCGCCGGGCAGCGCTGGGCACTGAAGCTTTCTTT
TRBJ2-7 | TRBV6-5 | . | . | CASSRPYSYEQYF | TGTGCCAGCAGCCGCCCCTACTCCTACGAGCAGTACTTC
TRBJ1-4 | TRBV28 | . | . | CASSLGGVKNCFF | .
TRBJ2-7 | TRBV20-1 | . | . | CSAVKSYEQYF | TGCAGTGCTGTCAAATCCTACGAGCAGTACTTC
TRBJ1-1 | TRBV19 | . | . | CASTPGAQGEAFF | TGTGCCAGTACCCCTGGGGCGCAGGGTGAAGCTTTCTTT
TRBJ1-2 | TRBV27 | . | . | CASSFQRGGTYYGYTF | TGTGCCAGCAGTTTTCAGCGGGGGGGCACTTACTATGGCTACACCTTC
TRBJ2-6 | TRBV10-2 | TRBD1 | . | CASSGTGGAGANVLTF | TGCGCCAGCTCCGGGACAGGGGGCGCTGGGGCCAACGTCCTGACTTTC
TRBJ1-6 | TRBV2 | . | . | CASNRAGRSNSPLHF | TGTGCCAGCAACCGGGCAGGGAGAAGTAATTCACCCCTCCACTTT
TRBJ1-5 | TRBV6-1 | TRBD1 | once | CASSETGRWGAQHF | TGTGCCAGCAGTGAGACAGGGCGGTGGGGGGCCCAGCATTTT
TRBJ2-1 | TRBV7-6 | . | . | CASSPSGAQGSGVYRYNEQFF | TGTGCCAGCAGCCCCAGTGGCGCACAGGGGAGCGGGGTATATCGGTACAATGAGCAGTTCTTC
TRBJ1-5 | TRBV7-2 | . | once | CASSLRGGDQPQHF | TGTGCCAGCAGCTTAAGAGGGGGTGATCAGCCCCAGCATTTT
TRBJ2-7 | TRBV7-2 | TRBD2 | few | CASSFGLAGEVQYF | TGTGCCAGCAGCTTCGGACTAGCGGGAGAGGTGCAGTACTTC
TRBJ2-2 | TRBV7-2 | . | . | CASSLGREYTGELFF | TGTGCCAGCAGCTTAGGTCGGGAGTACACCGGGGAGCTGTTTTTT
TRBJ1-2 | TRBV4-1 | . | . | CASSQDRQGRGNGYAF | TGCGCCAGCAGCCAAGATCGGCAGGGGAGAGGAAATGGCTACGCCTTC
TRBJ2-7 | TRBV15 | . | once | CATSRDFYEQYF | TGTGCCACCAGCAGAGACTTCTACGAGCAGTACTTC
TRBJ2-3 | TRBV18 | TRBD1 | . | CASSTGQLTDTQYF | TGTGCCAGCTCAACGGGACAGCTCACAGATACGCAGTATTTT
TRBJ2-7 | TRBV5-5 | . | . | CASSLGGGRQQYF | TGTGCCAGCAGCTTGGGAGGGGGGCGACAGCAGTACTTC
TRBJ2-5 | TRBV2 | TRBD2 | . | CASRAGLAGEETQYF | TGTGCCAGCAGGGCGGGACTAGCGGGGGAAGAGACCCAGTACTTC
TRBJ2-1 | TRBV2 | . | . | CASWPDSYNEQFF | TGTGCCAGCTGGCCGGACTCCTACAATGAGCAGTTCTTC
TRBJ1-1 | TRBV19 | . | . | CASTPDGNTEAFF | TGTGCCAGTACCCCCGACGGGAACACTGAAGCTTTCTTT
TRBJ2-1 | TRBV19 | . | . | CASSRTGSDEQFF | TGTGCCAGTAGCCGAACAGGGAGCGATGAGCAGTTCTTC
TRBJ1-2 | TRBV2 | . | once | CASTSARQGMDYGYTF | TGTGCCAGCACCAGTGCGCGGCAGGGGATGGACTATGGCTACACCTTC
TRBJ2-7 | TRBV27 | TRBD2 | . | CASSRYDTSGITREQYF | TGTGCCAGCAGCCGGTACGACACTAGCGGCATAACTAGAGAGCAGTACTTC
TRBJ1-5 | TRBV6-6 | . | . | CASSQGFGAQHF | TGTGCCAGCAGCCAGGGGTTCGGGGCCCAGCATTTT
TRBJ2-1 | TRBV19 | . | . | CASSIVPGAYNEQFF | TGTGCCAGTAGTATAGTCCCGGGAGCCTACAATGAGCAGTTCTTC
TRBJ1-2 | TRBV29-1 | . | . | CSVWDLGYTF | TGCAGCGTCTGGGACCTAGGCTACACCTTC
TRBJ2-7 | TRBV20-1 | . | . | CSASSGRIAQYF | TGCAGTGCTAGTTCTGGGCGGATAGCGCAGTACTTC
TRBJ2-1 | TRBV5-4 | . | . | CASSLRQGSNEQFF | TGTGCCAGCAGCTTGCGGCAGGGAAGCAATGAGCAGTTCTTC
TRBJ1-6 | TRBV6-5 | TRBD1 | . | CASKRQGLDSPLHF | TGTGCCAGCAAACGACAGGGGTTGGATTCACCCCTCCACTTT
TRBJ2-1 | TRBV15 | . | . | CATSRPEAHHGEQFF | TGTGCCACCAGCCGTCCGGAAGCTCACCACGGCGAGCAGTTCTTC
TRBJ1-1 | TRBV5-6 | . | . | CASSFSTEAFF | TGTGCCAGCAGCTTTTCCACTGAAGCTTTCTTT
TRBJ2-7 | TRBV7-9 | TRBD2 | once | CASSPTSGTSYEQYF | TGTGCCAGCAGCCCGACTAGCGGGACTTCCTACGAGCAGTACTTC